This TCR beta chain was obtained from a study of T cells in localized non-small cell lung cancer. There are a few counts of this clone. TCRdb's table, derived via immunoSEQ multiplex PCR, lists solely in-frame clones and lacks some. Counted here are fewer than 1,500 clones, under 25% occurring once; the ten biggest clones make up about 16%. The CDR3 runs to 16 residues. J lost 2 bases, V lost 5 bases, and 6 bases had no gene match. From germline, CDR1 is MNHGY and CDR2 SAAAGT. The chain recombines TRBV6-8 with TRBJ2-1; 10 positions agree with TRBD2. The source of this sequence is a woman between 35 and 75 years old with stage I lung adenocarcinoma. Sequences were derived from normal lung tissue next to the tumor, sampled before any cancer treatment. In DNA form, the CDR3 reads TGTGCCAGCAGTCCTCAGCTAGCGGGGGCCTACAATGAGCAGTTCTTC. Its protein is CASSPQLAGAYNEQFF.